The clone carrying this T cell receptor (beta chain) was detected only once. Looked up from germline, CDR1 is MDHEN and CDR2 is SYDVKM. The V segment lost 3 bases and the J segment 7 bases; nucleotides outside the gene matches: 5. CDR3 length: 13 amino acids. Study members were between roughly 18 and 90 years old and lived in 20 to 30 US regions. Contact with a PCR-confirmed or clinician-diagnosed COVID-19 case occurred within 2 weeks of entry. Original methodology: From reference gene primer amplification, estimates of nucleated cell counts were derived. Method: immunoSEQ multiplex PCR; TCRdb's copy keeps in-frame clones and lacks some. V and J calls and clone size follow that table, whereas D and trimming were derived from the DNA. The sample lists over 200,000 clones, around 90% seen once, with about 4% in the top ten. The entry originates in a study of blood T cell repertoires in COVID-19.

V usage is TRBV28 and J usage is TRBJ1-1; 7 positions agree with TRBD1. Sequencing was done on a sample of PBMCs or T cells enriched from blood (not recorded which). This receptor was taken from a woman aged 30 to 39 who had been exposed to COVID-19. The CDR3 DNA reads as TGTGCCAGCAGTTTGAACAGGGGACTTGAAGCTTTCTTT. Protein: CASSLNRGLEAFF.